Here is one T cell receptor (beta chain) with its context. What it binds is unknown. The data were obtained in a study of monozygotic twins with cystic fibrosis. On the study more broadly: Libraries were built from three micrograms of fragmented DNA using approximately 16 PCR cycles. General study points: Monozygotic CF twin pairs shared significantly more nucleotide-identical clonotypes than unrelated CF individuals did. Clonality was generally low (median around 0.01), higher in the most severe patients.

Sequenced by immunoSEQ multiplex PCR; TCRdb stores in-frame clones only, minus some. This sample carries around 10,000 clones, roughly nine tenths of them seen once, and the ten largest clones take 5.4%. Sequencing input: blood. This receptor was identified in a boy between 2 and 10 years old with cystic fibrosis.

In DNA, the CDR3 is TGTGCCACAGAACAGGGATTCGAGCAGTACGTC. It specifies CATEQGFEQYV. This chain links TRBV2 with TRBJ2-7, with D possibly being TRBD1 (6 bases). The germline gives CDR1 SNHLY, CDR2 FYNNEI. V lost 10 bases and J lost 6, with 13 bases in between. CDR3 size: 11 residues.